The 23 T cell receptor beta chains presented below share a single source sample, sequenced in a study of tumor and adjacent non-tumor tissue in lung cancer. The library came from three nested PCR rounds adapted from ARM-PCR protocols. TCRdb recomputed calls from the multiplex PCR reads with MiXCR, one row per CDR3 protein. This table holds about 200,000 distinct CDR3 sequences, 71% found once. RNA was extracted from bulk tissue without any cell sorting. Sequencing was performed on lung tumor tissue. The receptor source for this set is a man aged 55 to 69 with non-small cell lung cancer.

Points on this clonotype: The junction and the germline gene differ at one end; a read error may be behind it. The chain has TRBV12-5 and TRBJ1-3, with D perhaps TRBD1 (6 bases). Germline assignment: CDR1 LGHNT and CDR2 FRNRAP. This CDR3 has 16 residues. CDR3 DNA sequence: TGTGTTAGTGGTTTGCCCGGACAGACCTCTGGAAACACCATATATTTT. This encodes CVSGLPGQTSGNTIYF.

With respect to this clonotype: Just one base apart from a much larger clone, this may be a read error. The chain joins TRBV20-1 to TRBJ2-6, with a possible D match to TRBD1 (5 bases). The CDR3 contains 16 residues. The germline V and J ends were trimmed by 3 bases and 5 bases, with 17 bases remaining between them. CDR1 DFQATT and CDR2 SNEGSKA come from the germline V gene (reference sequence). CDR3 DNA sequence: TGCAGTGCTAGTCAGGGTTCTGGCACTTGGGCCAACGTCCTGACTTTC. Protein: CSASQGSGTWANVLTF.

This clonotype was seen a handful of times. The V and J genes are TRBV4-1 and TRBJ1-1, with D possibly TRBD1 on 5 matching bases. The CDR3 loop spans 17 amino acids. Germline CDR1 MGHRA, CDR2 YSYEKL. Trimming took off 0 bases at V and 1 base at J, with 15 bases between the two ends. In DNA form, the CDR3 reads TGCGCCAGCAGCCAAGAAGCTTGGGGGAGGGGGAACACTGAAGCTTTCTTT. It specifies CASSQEAWGRGNTEAFF.

About this clonotype itself: One end of the junction does not line up with germline, which may come from a read error. V gene TRBV12-3 or TRBV12-4 combines with J gene TRBJ1-2; 8 bases match TRBD1. The CDR3 has 14 amino acids. In nucleotides, the CDR3 is TGTACCAGCAGTGAGGACAGGGCGAACTATGGCTACACCTTC. Residues: CTSSEDRANYGYTF.

Worth noting for this clonotype: An end of the junction differs from the germline gene, which may be a read error. CDR3 region: CASIEGAGSTDTQYF. CDR3 nucleotide sequence: TGTGCCAGCATTGAAGGAGCGGGGAGCACTGATACGCAGTATTTT. This chain joins TRBV6-1 and TRBJ2-3; 7 bases agree with TRBD2. The germline V gene encodes CDR1 MNHNS and CDR2 SASEGT. The CDR3 covers 15 residues.

About this clonotype: An end of the junction does not agree with germline; a read error may underlie this. This sequence joins TRBV20-1 and TRBJ1-1; D call uncertain. Germline V gene lookup returns CDR1 DFQATT and CDR2 SNEGSKA (reference sequence). The CDR3 extends over 15 amino acids. CDR3 loop: CNARKAGRLHAEAFF. CDR3 DNA: TGCAATGCTAGAAAGGCAGGAAGGCTCCACGCTGAAGCTTTCTTT.

The chain links TRBV11-3 to TRBJ2-1, with D uncertain. The CDR3 length is 14 residues. The V end lost 3 bases, the J end lost 7 bases, and 13 bases lay between the germline ends. Looked up from germline, CDR1 is SGHNT and CDR2 is YENEEA. The CDR3 reads CASSLSRSTNEQFF. CDR3 DNA: TGTGCCAGCAGCTTGAGCAGGAGTACTAATGAGCAGTTCTTC.

Remarks on this clonotype: No conserved phenylalanine or tryptophan ends this CDR3, so it is likely a read error. This chain uses TRBV28 with TRBJ1-1; the D is unclear. The CDR3 is 15 residues long. The V gene's germline CDR1 is MDHEN and CDR2 SYDVKM. CDR3: CASSFASRVNTEAFL. As DNA, the CDR3 is TGCGCCAGCAGTTTCGCCTCTAGGGTGAACACTGAAGCTTTCTTA.

With respect to this clonotype: This may come from a read error, since a much larger clone is one base off. This chain uses TRBV11-3 with TRBJ1-1; D unclear. Germline CDR1 SGHNT, CDR2 YENEEA. With 11 bases removed from V and 1 base from J, the gap between germline ends came to 11 bases. The CDR3 is 12 residues long. The CDR3 loop reads CACGPPNTEAFF. CDR3 sequence (DNA): TGTGCCTGCGGACCCCCGAACACTGAAGCTTTCTTT. Based on the CDR3 plus reference TRBV11-3 and TRBJ1-1, the full variable domain is EAGVVQSPRYKIIEKKQPVAFWCNPISGHNTLYWYLQNLGQGPELLIRYENEEAVDDSQLPKDRFSAERLKGVDSTLKIQPAELGDSAVYLCACGPPNTEAFFGQGTRLTVV.

This clonotype has just one count. This may come from a read error, since a much larger clone is one base off. The chain uses TRBV6-6 and TRBJ2-2; the D call may be TRBD1 or TRBD2 (5 bases each). Germline loops: CDR1 MNHNY, CDR2 SVGAGI (reference sequence). The CDR3 spans 14 residues. The CDR3 region is CATQALTNTGDLFF. CDR3 nucleotide sequence: TGTGCCACTCAGGCGCTCACGAACACCGGGGACCTGTTTTTT.

Worth noting for this clonotype: It may be a read error: a sequence one base away is much more abundant. This chain links TRBV12-3 or TRBV12-4 with TRBJ1-6; tentative D call: TRBD1 (6 bases). V dropped 2 bases and J dropped 11 bases, with 13 bases sitting between them. The CDR3 has 14 amino acids. The CDR3 DNA reads TGTGCCAGCAGTTTAATCAGGGGCAATACACCCCTCCACTTT. Protein: CASSLIRGNTPLHF.

This chain uses TRBV11-2 with TRBJ2-2; unclear D gene. This CDR3 is built from 14 residues. Germline V CDR1 and CDR2: SGHAT, FQNNGV. The ends were cut back, 7 bases at V and 6 bases at J, with 15 bases in the middle. The CDR3, as DNA: TGTGCCAGCACCCCGGAAAGACGTTCCGGGGAGCTGTTTTTT. It translates to CASTPERRSGELFF.

A note on this clonotype: This sequence may be a read error, since a much larger clone differs from it by one base. V and J are TRBV20-1 and TRBJ1-1; 8 nucleotides line up with TRBD1. Germline-derived CDR1 and CDR2 are DFQATT and SNEGSKA (reference sequence). The CDR3 is 13 amino acids. The CDR3 DNA reads as TGCAGTGCTACAATGGACAGGGTCACTGAAGCTTCCTTT. Translating gives CSATMDRVTEASF.

On this clonotype: The CDR3 ends on some other residue instead of the conserved phenylalanine or tryptophan, so this is likely a read error. No DNA is shown, since the ends of the CDR3 on it are uncertain; the CDR3 is the one TCRdb lists. V gene TRBV6-5 combines with J gene TRBJ2-6; TRBD1, the table's D call, was not compared with the DNA. The CDR3 region is 17 residues in length, termini included. Germline CDR1 MNHEY, CDR2 SVGAGI. The CDR3 protein is CASSFGTGGSGTNVPTL.

As concerns this clonotype: A much larger clone is a single base away; this may be a read error. This chain connects TRBV6-6 to TRBJ2-5; D call uncertain. The CDR3 is 13 amino acids. Germline V gene lookup returns CDR1 MNHNY and CDR2 SVGAGI (reference sequence). This chain's CDR3 is CASSRTAQETRYF. The CDR3 DNA reads TGTGCCAGCAGCCGCACAGCGCAAGAGACCCGGTACTTC.

With regard to this clonotype: A much larger clonotype is one base distant, so this may be a read error. The CDR3 loop is CASSSQREPLHEQYF. The CDR3 nucleotides read TGCGCCAGCAGCTCCCAGCGGGAACCCCTCCACGAGCAGTACTTC. The rearrangement joins TRBV4-3 to TRBJ2-7, with 7 positions matching TRBD2. The CDR3 runs to 15 residues. The germline CDR1 and CDR2 sequences are LGHNA and YSLEER. The ends lost 5 bases at V and 5 bases at J; junction bases unmatched: 12.

The rearrangement uses TRBV5-4 and TRBJ1-1; D call uncertain. From germline, CDR1 is SGHNT and CDR2 YYREEE (reference sequence). V dropped 2 bases and J dropped 0 bases, with 11 bases sitting between them. This CDR3 region has 15 residues. CDR3 region: CASSFGRLMNTEAFF. The CDR3, as DNA: TGTGCCAGCAGCTTCGGGAGGTTGATGAACACTGAAGCTTTCTTT. The variable domain in full, completed from reference TRBV5-4 and TRBJ1-1, reads ETGVTQSPTHLIKTRGQQVTLRCSSQSGHNTVSWYQQALGQGPQFIFQYYREEENGRGNFPPRFSGLQFPNYSSELNVNALELDDSALYLCASSFGRLMNTEAFFGQGTRLTVV.

This clonotype was picked up many times. The gene calls are TRBV11-1 and TRBJ2-2; 11 bases are a match to TRBD2. Germline assignment: CDR1 SGHAT and CDR2 FQDESV (reference sequence). After removal of 4 bases from V and 1 base from J, the junction contained 8 bases not matched to a gene. The CDR3 covers 18 residues. The DNA of the CDR3 is TGTGCCAGCAGCTCGCGACTAGCGGGATTAGTGAACACCGGGGAGCTGTTTTTT. Translated: CASSSRLAGLVNTGELFF.

As concerns this clonotype: One end of the junction does not line up with germline, which may come from a read error. The chain is built from TRBV5-6 and TRBJ1-5; D is perhaps TRBD1 (5 bases). Germline V gene data show CDR1 as SGHDT and CDR2 as YYEEEE. CDR3 length equals 16 residues. Here the CDR3 DNA reads TGTGCCAGTAGCTTGTATCGGAGGCTCGGGGGTCAGCCCCAGCATTTT. This codes for CASSLYRRLGGQPQHF.

This chain uses TRBV28 with TRBJ1-1; D is unresolved. V lost 3 bases, J lost 8 bases, and 13 bases lay in between. The CDR3 is 13 amino acids. Germline V CDR1 and CDR2: MDHEN, SYDVKM. CDR3 nucleotides: TGTGCCAGCAGTTTCTGTTTTAAGTCGGAAGCTTTCTTT. Translation gives CASSFCFKSEAFF.

As for this clonotype: A much larger clonotype is one base distant, so this may be a read error. The chain is built from TRBV5-4 and TRBJ2-6; D unclear. The CDR3 sequence is 15 residues long. The ends were cut back, 2 bases at V and 0 bases at J, with 6 bases in the middle. CDR1 and CDR2 from the germline V gene are SGHNT and YYREEE (reference sequence). The CDR3 here is CASSFPISGANVLTF. The CDR3 region has the DNA TGTGCCAGCAGCTTCCCAATCTCTGGGGCCAACGTCCTGACTTTC.

This clonotype turned up a few times. The genes are TRBV5-4 and TRBJ2-5; the match to TRBD2 covers 10 bases. The CDR3 has 16 amino acids. Germline V gives CDR1 SGHNT, CDR2 YYREEE (reference sequence). Trimming removed 4 bases from V and 5 bases from J; junction bases left unmatched: 11. CDR3 in amino acids: CASSPGASGGWETQYF. DNA of the CDR3: TGTGCCAGCAGCCCGGGGGCTAGCGGGGGTTGGGAGACCCAGTACTTC.

As regards this clonotype: The CDR3 does not end in the conserved phenylalanine or tryptophan, so this is likely a read error. The CDR3: CASSTHGDTEAFI. CDR3 nucleotide sequence: TGTGCCAGCAGCACTCATGGTGACACTGAAGCTTTCATT. V usage is TRBV11-2 and J usage is TRBJ1-1, with D unclear. The CDR3 length is 13 residues. Trimming took 5 bases from V and 3 from J, leaving 10 bases between them. The germline CDR1 and CDR2 sequences are SGHAT and FQNNGV.